The 32 T cell receptor beta chains given below trace back to one sample, sequenced in a study of T cell responses to AZD1222 COVID-19 vaccine. TCRdb's table, derived via immunoSEQ multiplex PCR, lists solely in-frame clones and lacks some. Found here are 110,000 or so clones, roughly 88% of them singletons; the top ten hold 6.5%. The input for sequencing was peripheral blood, taken 28 days after the second AZD1222 dose. Every receptor here comes from an adult who received the AZD1222 COVID-19 vaccine.

This clone has a count of ten or more. This rearrangement joins TRBV7-9 to TRBJ2-5; D not resolved. The V gene lost 11 bases and the J gene lost 2 bases, with 15 bases spanning the gap. The CDR3 is 13 residues long. Germline assignment: CDR1 SEHNR and CDR2 FQNEAQ (reference sequence). In nucleotides, the CDR3 is TGTGCCTTCGACCCGGCGGATCAAGAGACCCAGTACTTC. It yields the protein CAFDPADQETQYF. Looking up the rest from reference TRBV7-9 and TRBJ2-5 gives the full variable domain: DTGVSQNPRHKITKRGQNVTFRCDPISEHNRLYWYRQTLGQGPEFLTYFQNEAQLEKSRLLSDRFSAERPKGSFSTLEIQRTEQGDSAMYLCAFDPADQETQYFGPGTRLLVL.

The gene calls are TRBV7-3 and TRBJ1-2, with TRBD1 identical over 10 bases. The length of the CDR3 is 14 residues. CDR1 and CDR2 from the germline V gene are SGHTA and FQGTGA. Trimming at V came to 5 bases and at J to 5 bases, leaving 5 bases not matched to a gene. Written as DNA, the CDR3 is TGTGCCAGCAGCCCCGGGACAGGGGAGTATGGCTACACCTTC. It yields the protein CASSPGTGEYGYTF.

This clone was picked up one time. V is TRBV6-5 and J is TRBJ2-3, with TRBD1 matching 8 bases. V was pared by 10 bases and J by 0 bases, with 6 bases of the junction left unmatched. Germline assignment: CDR1 MNHEY and CDR2 SVGAGI. The CDR3 is made up of 14 amino acids. CDR3 coding DNA: TGTGCCACTTTACAGGGGGATAGCACAGATACGCAGTATTTT. This codes for CATLQGDSTDTQYF.

This chain joins TRBV29-1 and TRBJ2-7; D could derive from TRBD1 or TRBD2 (5 bases each). The germline V and J ends were trimmed by 6 bases and 5 bases, with 20 bases remaining between them. The CDR3 runs 14 residues. Looked up from germline, CDR1 is SQVTM and CDR2 is ANQGSEA. CDR3 sequence reads: CSVLRDLVLHEQYF. Here the CDR3 DNA reads TGCAGCGTGCTCCGGGACCTCGTACTTCACGAGCAGTACTTC.

V and J are TRBV19 and TRBJ1-6; D ambiguous. V lost 5 bases to trimming and J lost 6 bases, with 11 bases between them. This CDR3 contains 14 residues. Germline CDR1 LNHDA, CDR2 SQIVND (reference sequence). Here the CDR3 reads CASSGSASNSPLHF. In nucleotides, the CDR3 is TGTGCCAGTAGTGGTTCAGCCAGTAATTCACCCCTCCACTTT.

The genes are TRBV5-6 and TRBJ2-1; a weak D match, TRBD2 (5 bases). The length of the CDR3 is 18 residues. V lost 1 base and J 5 bases, leaving 22 bases between the germline ends. Per germline, CDR1 SGHDT and CDR2 YYEEEE. The CDR3 sequence is CASSLFTGGLALNNEQFF. For the CDR3, the DNA is TGTGCCAGCAGCTTGTTCACTGGAGGACTGGCCTTAAACAATGAGCAGTTCTTC.

The chain is built from TRBV7-2 and TRBJ1-5; 9 positions agree with TRBD1. V dropped 5 bases and J dropped 5; count of bases not matched to a gene: 7. CDR1 is SGHTA and CDR2 is FQGNSA in the germline V gene. The CDR3 runs 15 residues. The CDR3 here is CASSATGGRDQPQHF. The CDR3 DNA sequence: TGTGCCAGCAGCGCGACAGGGGGTAGGGATCAGCCCCAGCATTTT.

This clone was recorded only once. The sample has other DNA sequences that encode this CDR3 too. The chain couples TRBV9 to TRBJ1-3; D uncertain. The V gene lost 2 bases and the J gene lost 0 bases, with 6 bases spanning the gap. The CDR3 totals 14 residues. Germline V CDR1 and CDR2: SGDLS, YYNGEE. The CDR3 reads CASSVGVSGNTIYF. As DNA, the CDR3 is TGTGCCAGCAGCGTCGGGGTCTCTGGAAACACCATATATTTT.

This sequence joins TRBV9 and TRBJ1-2; no clear D gene. The CDR3 covers 13 residues. Between the trimmed V and J ends, which lost 4 bases and 7 bases, there was a span of 14 bases. Germline assignment: CDR1 SGDLS and CDR2 YYNGEE. DNA of the CDR3: TGTGCCAGCAGCCTCGACACCTGGAGTGGCTACACCTTC. Translation: CASSLDTWSGYTF. The full variable domain, completed using reference TRBV9 and TRBJ1-2, is DSGVTQTPKHLITATGQRVTLRCSPRSGDLSVYWYQQSLDQGLQFLIQYYNGEERAKGNILERFSAQQFPDLHSELNLSSLELGDSALYFCASSLDTWSGYTFGSGTRLTVV.

The CDR3 region is CASSFVPKLDIQYF. The DNA of the CDR3 is TGTGCCAGCAGCTTTGTCCCCAAGCTTGACATTCAGTACTTC. The V call is TRBV12-1, the J call TRBJ2-4; the table's D call of TRBD2 was not tested on the DNA. TRBV12-1 is classified as a pseudogene. This CDR3 has 14 amino acids.

The V call is TRBV4-3, the J call TRBJ1-2; the D is unclear. Between the trimmed V and J ends, which lost 0 bases and 2 bases, there was a span of 7 bases. Germline values: CDR1 LGHNA, CDR2 YSLEER. This CDR3 region has 14 residues. CDR3 residues: CASSQDRVNYGYTF. In DNA, the CDR3 is TGCGCCAGCAGCCAAGATAGGGTCAACTATGGCTACACCTTC.

This chain joins TRBV7-8 and TRBJ2-7; D is ambiguous. Trimming cost V 3 bases and J 2 bases, with 8 bases left between them. Per the germline V gene, CDR1 is SGHVS and CDR2 is FQNEAQ. CDR3 size: 13 residues. CDR3 nucleotides: TGTGCCAGCAGCTTGGACCGAACCTACGAGCAGTACTTC. Protein sequence: CASSLDRTYEQYF.

This clone came up once. This chain uses TRBV6-1 with TRBJ2-3, with D hard to call. Germline lookup yields CDR1 MNHNS and CDR2 SASEGT. This CDR3 contains 14 residues. Trimming took off 3 bases at V and 3 bases at J, with 10 bases between the two ends. The CDR3 DNA follows: TGTGCCAGCAGTGAGTATGGGCCGACAGATACGCAGTATTTT. It is translated as CASSEYGPTDTQYF.

The V call is TRBV25-1, the J call TRBJ1-5, with D uncertain. CDR3 length equals 13 residues. With 5 bases removed from V and 4 bases from J, the gap between germline ends came to 9 bases. Germline V lookup: CDR1 MGHDK, CDR2 SYGVNS. CDR3 amino acids: CASSMQNNQPQHF. The CDR3 bases are TGTGCCAGCAGTATGCAGAATAATCAGCCCCAGCATTTT.

V usage is TRBV29-1 and J usage is TRBJ1-1, with a tentative D call TRBD1 (6 bases). Germline V gene sequence: CDR1 SQVTM, CDR2 ANQGSEA. The CDR3 has 13 amino acids. V lost 4 bases and J 3 bases, leaving 12 bases between the germline ends. CDR3 DNA: TGCAGCGTTGTCGGGACACGGCACACTGAAGCTTTCTTT. Protein sequence: CSVVGTRHTEAFF.

This chain uses TRBV9 with TRBJ2-2; possibly TRBD2 for D (5 bases). The CDR3 contains 15 residues. The V end was cut by 3 bases, the J end by 5 bases, with 14 bases between. Germline assignment: CDR1 SGDLS and CDR2 YYNGEE. This chain's CDR3 is CASSGPGFGTGELFF. CDR3 sequence (DNA): TGTGCCAGCAGCGGCCCGGGGTTCGGGACCGGGGAGCTGTTTTTT.

The J gene is TRBJ1-2, the V gene TRBV4-1; D gene ambiguous. V was trimmed by 4 bases and J by 4 bases, leaving 16 bases between them. CDR3 length: 15 residues. Germline CDR1 MGHRA, CDR2 YSYEKL. The CDR3 loop reads CASSRIPSPGYGYTF. In nucleotides, the CDR3 is TGCGCCAGCAGCCGAATCCCTTCCCCAGGCTATGGCTACACCTTC.

The chain carries TRBV7-9 and TRBJ2-6; TRBD1 or TRBD2 may be the D gene (5 bases each). Germline values: CDR1 SEHNR, CDR2 FQNEAQ (reference sequence). There are 16 residues in the CDR3. Trimming removed 5 bases from V and 2 bases from J, with 13 bases in between. The CDR3, as DNA: TGTGCCAGCAGCCCCTCCGGGGCTCCTGGGGCCAACGTCCTGACTTTC. Translated, it gives CASSPSGAPGANVLTF.

The gene calls are TRBV3-1 (or the pseudogene TRBV3-2) and TRBJ1-1; TRBD1 aligns across 7 bases. Germline V gives CDR1 LGHDT, CDR2 YNNKEL (reference sequence). This CDR3 comprises 14 residues. The junction had 4 bases not matched to a gene; V was cut back by 3 bases and J by 3 bases. CDR3 DNA sequence: TGTGCCAGCAGCCATGCAGACAGGGACACTGAAGCTTTCTTT. This encodes CASSHADRDTEAFF.

This sequence joins TRBV9 and TRBJ2-3; TRBD2 agrees at 8 bases. V lost 3 bases, J lost 2 bases, and 2 bases stayed unmatched. The CDR3 totals 14 residues. Germline-derived CDR1 and CDR2 are SGDLS and YYNGEE. CDR3 in DNA: TGTGCCAGCAGCGGGCGGGGGGTCACAGATACGCAGTATTTT. This encodes CASSGRGVTDTQYF.

This clone was picked up one time. The rearrangement uses TRBV4-3 and TRBJ2-5, with D possibly TRBD1 on 5 matching bases. CDR3 length equals 17 residues. CDR1 LGHNA and CDR2 YSLEER come from the germline V gene. V was cut by 1 base and J by 1 base, with 16 bases left in between. The CDR3 DNA reads TGCGCCAGCAGCCAAGGATGGGCTTGGGGCACCCAAGAGACCCAGTACTTC. Its protein product is CASSQGWAWGTQETQYF.

This clone was found once. The chain carries TRBV12-5 and TRBJ2-2; 7 nucleotides agree with TRBD1. The CDR3 totals 16 residues. Germline CDR1 LGHNT, CDR2 FRNRAP. Trimming took 6 bases from V and 4 from J; bases not matched to a gene: 11. The CDR3 sequence: CASGPNPGTATGELFF. As DNA, the CDR3 is TGTGCTAGTGGACCCAACCCCGGGACAGCCACCGGGGAGCTGTTTTTT.

This clone appeared once. The chain is built from TRBV5-5 and TRBJ1-6, with 8 bases fitting TRBD1. The CDR3 has 15 residues. Germline-derived CDR1 and CDR2 are SGHKS and YYEKEE (reference sequence). V trimming: 4 bases; J trimming: 4 bases; junction bases outside the gene matches: 4. CDR3 loop: CASSRRQGYNSPLHF. The CDR3 DNA reads TGTGCCAGCAGCAGGAGACAGGGGTATAATTCACCCCTCCACTTT. Full variable domain (rest looked up from reference TRBV5-5 and TRBJ1-6): DAGVTQSPTHLIKTRGQQVTLRCSPISGHKSVSWYQQVLGQGPQFIFQYYEKEERGRGNFPDRFSARQFPNYSSELNVNALLLGDSALYLCASSRRQGYNSPLHFGNGTRLTVT.

In this sample, this clone turned up a few times. The V call is TRBV7-2, the J call TRBJ1-2; D gene ambiguous. Trimming cost V 8 bases and J 8 bases, with 21 bases left between them. The germline gives CDR1 SGHTA, CDR2 FQGNSA. This CDR3 is 14 amino acids long. DNA for the CDR3: TGTGCCAGCGCACAACCCGATCACCGGCGGGGCTACACCTTC. Amino acids: CASAQPDHRRGYTF.

The V and J genes are TRBV7-6 and TRBJ2-1; a possible D gene is TRBD1 (6 bases). The CDR3 length is 14 residues. Germline loops: CDR1 SGHVS, CDR2 FNYEAQ. V was shortened by 6 bases and J by 4 bases, with 13 bases between the two germline ends. CDR3 amino acids: CASRPPGQYNEQFF. As DNA, the CDR3 is TGTGCCAGCAGACCCCCCGGACAGTACAATGAGCAGTTCTTC.

The gene calls are TRBV7-3 and TRBJ2-3; TRBD2 matches at 7 bases. The germline V gene encodes CDR1 SGHTA and CDR2 FQGTGA. CDR3 length: 17 amino acids. The trim removed 1 base at V and 5 bases at J, leaving 12 bases unmatched. The CDR3 nucleotides read TGTGCCAGCAGCTTAAATGGCGGGGGAGCGGGTCAAGATACGCAGTATTTT. This codes for CASSLNGGGAGQDTQYF. The variable domain in full, completed from reference TRBV7-3 and TRBJ2-3, reads GAGVSQTPSNKVTEKGKYVELRCDPISGHTALYWYRQSLGQGPEFLIYFQGTGAADDSGLPNDRFFAVRPEGSVSTLKIQRTERGDSAVYLCASSLNGGGAGQDTQYFGPGTRLTVL.

This chain joins TRBV5-1 and TRBJ2-7; D might be TRBD2 (5 bases). Germline CDR1 and CDR2: SGHRS and YFSETQ. Trimming shortened V by 2 bases and J by 3 bases, and 9 bases separated the two germline ends. The CDR3 is 13 residues long. CDR3 sequence: CASSLEGGYEQYF. In nucleotides, the CDR3 is TGCGCCAGCAGCTTAGAGGGCGGCTACGAGCAGTACTTC.

J is TRBJ2-3 and V is TRBV4-1; TRBD1 matches 9 bases. The CDR3 totals 15 residues. Germline V gene data show CDR1 as MGHRA and CDR2 as YSYEKL. V dropped 1 base and J dropped 7; count of bases not matched to a gene: 6. In DNA form, the CDR3 reads TGCGCCAGCAGCCAAGTGGGACAGGGAACATATACGCAGTATTTT. The encoded protein is CASSQVGQGTYTQYF.

The rearrangement uses TRBV14 and TRBJ1-1; the match to TRBD1 covers 7 bases. The CDR3 is 13 residues long. Germline V CDR1 and CDR2: SGHDN, FVKESK. J was trimmed by 10 bases and V by 1 base; bases with no gene match: 6. CDR3 sequence: CASSQGRTGRAFF. CDR3 bases: TGTGCCAGCAGCCAAGGCAGGACAGGCAGAGCTTTCTTT.

The V gene is TRBV7-9, the J gene TRBJ2-5; D unresolved. CDR1 is SEHNR and CDR2 is FQNEAQ in the germline V gene (reference sequence). Trimming pared 1 base from V and 1 base from J, leaving 4 bases between. The CDR3 covers 13 residues. The CDR3 protein is CASSLGSQETQYF. CDR3 bases: TGTGCCAGCAGCTTAGGCTCCCAAGAGACCCAGTACTTC. Looking up the rest from reference TRBV7-9 and TRBJ2-5 gives the full variable domain: DTGVSQNPRHKITKRGQNVTFRCDPISEHNRLYWYRQTLGQGPEFLTYFQNEAQLEKSRLLSDRFSAERPKGSFSTLEIQRTEQGDSAMYLCASSLGSQETQYFGPGTRLLVL.

V and J are TRBV16 and TRBJ1-4; 7 bases fit TRBD1. Germline CDR1 and CDR2: KGHSY and FQNENV. V lost 4 bases, J lost 7 bases, and 9 bases stayed unmatched. The CDR3 has 15 residues. This chain's CDR3 is CASSPQGGVGEKLFF. Written as DNA, the CDR3 is TGTGCCAGCAGCCCCCAGGGGGGGGTTGGTGAAAAACTGTTTTTT.

The genes are TRBV28 and TRBJ2-7; tentative D call: TRBD1 (5 bases). The CDR3 is 14 residues long. Trimming took 5 bases from V and 2 from J, leaving 13 bases between them. Per germline, CDR1 MDHEN and CDR2 SYDVKM. This CDR3 reads CASSDSPLPYEQYF. CDR3 coding DNA: TGTGCCAGCAGTGACAGCCCGCTCCCCTACGAGCAGTACTTC.